The subject of this entry is one T cell receptor beta chain. Its antigen remains unknown. The source of the sample is a study of cytomegalovirus exposure and HLA in healthy donors. Study details: The roughly 120 million unique TCR beta sequences, from about 170 million T cells, were found by an earlier analysis. General study results and limits: In all likelihood, a cluster of highly shared sequence variants was a sequencing artifact. For TCR beta chains, V- and J-gene trimming was later linked to a missense DCLRE1C variant.

Primers: 60 Vbeta forward and 13 Jbeta reverse. Clones were sequenced by immunoSEQ multiplex PCR, and TCRdb holds only the in-frame ones, with some missing. The table has 150,000 to 200,000 clones, almost 85% seen once. CDR3 length: 15 residues. The germline V gene has CDR1 GTSNPN and CDR2 SVGIG (reference sequence). V shed 0 bases and J 6 bases; nucleotides not matched to a gene: 10. This TCR was recovered from a girl aged 10-17 years in good health and CMV-seropositive. The sequencing input was PBMCs. The chain has TRBV30 and TRBJ1-1, with 7 bases lining up with TRBD1. For the CDR3, the DNA is TGTGCCTGGAGTGTACGAAGGGGGCGCGACGCTGAAGCTTTCTTT. Its protein is CAWSVRRGRDAEAFF.